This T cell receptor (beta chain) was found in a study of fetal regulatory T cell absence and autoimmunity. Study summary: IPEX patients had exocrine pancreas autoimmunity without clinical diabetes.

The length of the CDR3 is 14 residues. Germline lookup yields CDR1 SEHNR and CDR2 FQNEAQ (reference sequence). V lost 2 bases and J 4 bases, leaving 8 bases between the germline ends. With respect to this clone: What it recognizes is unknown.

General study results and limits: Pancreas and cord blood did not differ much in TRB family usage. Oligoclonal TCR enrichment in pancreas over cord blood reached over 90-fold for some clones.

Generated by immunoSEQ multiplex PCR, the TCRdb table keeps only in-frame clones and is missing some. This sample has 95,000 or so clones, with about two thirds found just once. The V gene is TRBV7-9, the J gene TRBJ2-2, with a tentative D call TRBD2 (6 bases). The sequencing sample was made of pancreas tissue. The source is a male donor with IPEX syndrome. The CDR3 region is CASSLTGATGELFF. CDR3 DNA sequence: TGTGCCAGCAGCTTAACGGGAGCCACCGGGGAGCTGTTTTTT.